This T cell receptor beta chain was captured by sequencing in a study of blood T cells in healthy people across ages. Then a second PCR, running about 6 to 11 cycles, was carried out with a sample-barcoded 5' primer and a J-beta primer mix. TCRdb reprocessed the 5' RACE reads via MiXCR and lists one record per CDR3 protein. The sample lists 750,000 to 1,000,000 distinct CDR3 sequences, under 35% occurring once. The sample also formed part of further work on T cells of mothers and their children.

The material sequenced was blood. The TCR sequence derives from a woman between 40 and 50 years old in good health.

The DNA of the CDR3 is TGTGCCAGCAGCTTATCCGGACTAGACGAGCAGTACTTC. It translates to CASSLSGLDEQYF. The genes are TRBV7-6 and TRBJ2-7, with 7 bases that match TRBD2. Germline V gene data show CDR1 as SGHVS and CDR2 as FNYEAQ. The CDR3 consists of 13 residues. Trimming cost V 2 bases and J 5 bases; bases outside gene matches: 3.